These 8 T cell receptor beta chains were all obtained from the same sample, sequenced in a study of cytomegalovirus exposure and HLA in healthy donors. PCR involved 60 Vbeta and 13 Jbeta primers. Assay: immunoSEQ multiplex PCR; the TCRdb copy retains only in-frame clones and omits some. This sample has under 150,000 clones, with 70% to 80% found just once. Sequenced: PBMCs. Receptor source: a male donor in good health and CMV-seronegative.

This chain connects TRBV5-5 to TRBJ1-4; D is unclear. Trimming cost V 4 bases and J 8 bases, with 21 bases left between them. The CDR3 consists of 16 residues. The germline V gene encodes CDR1 SGHKS and CDR2 YYEKEE (reference sequence). The CDR3 nucleotides read TGTGCCAGCAGCCCCGTCCCAACAGCCGGCTACGAAAAACTGTTTTTT. It encodes CASSPVPTAGYEKLFF.

The chain carries TRBV29-1 and TRBJ1-2; TRBD1 aligns across 7 bases. The V segment lost 0 bases and the J segment 8 bases; nucleotides outside the gene matches: 12. Germline V gene sequence: CDR1 SQVTM, CDR2 ANQGSEA. The CDR3 is 15 residues long. The CDR3 reads CSVEDRGQTTRGYTF. DNA of the CDR3: TGCAGCGTTGAAGACAGGGGACAGACAACGCGGGGCTACACCTTC.

The rearrangement joins TRBV5-6 to TRBJ2-7; TRBD1 agrees at 7 bases. Trimming at V came to 0 bases and at J to 0 bases, leaving 12 bases not matched to a gene. Germline CDR1 reads SGHDT; CDR2 reads YYEEEE. This CDR3 has 18 amino acids. DNA of the CDR3: TGTGCCAGCAGCTTGGATACAGGGGTCTTTTCAAGCTCCTACGAGCAGTACTTC. Encoded protein: CASSLDTGVFSSSYEQYF.

The rearrangement links TRBV19 to TRBJ1-6; 7 nucleotides agree with TRBD1. The CDR3 is 13 amino acids. CDR1 and CDR2 from the germline V gene are LNHDA and SQIVND (reference sequence). After removal of 4 bases from V and 12 bases from J, the junction contained 6 bases not matched to a gene. This CDR3 reads CASSTLQGLPLHF. DNA for the CDR3: TGTGCCAGTAGTACTCTACAGGGGTTACCCCTCCACTTT.

The chain is built from TRBV11-3 and TRBJ1-1; D is unresolved. Germline V gives CDR1 SGHNT, CDR2 YENEEA. Trimming removed 1 base at V and 10 bases at J, with 16 bases between. This CDR3 has 14 residues. Here the CDR3 reads CASSLGGSLSAAFF. CDR3 in DNA: TGTGCCAGCAGCTTAGGAGGGAGTTTGTCTGCAGCTTTCTTT.

The V call is TRBV30, the J call TRBJ1-1; D gene uncertain. The length of the CDR3 is 13 residues. From germline, CDR1 is GTSNPN and CDR2 SVGIG (reference sequence). The ends were cut back, 0 bases at V and 11 bases at J, with 16 bases in the middle. The CDR3 DNA reads TGTGCCTGGAGTGTCGGCGCCACTCGGGAGGCTTTCTTT. Translation: CAWSVGATREAFF.

This chain joins TRBV5-1 and TRBJ2-5, with 8 bases aligning to TRBD1. The J call may be in error: the DNA end matches TRBJ2-7 better. The CDR3 has 13 residues. CDR1 is SGHRS and CDR2 is YFSETQ in the germline V gene. CDR3 bases: TGCGCCAGCAGCACAGGGGGTTCCTACGAGCAGTACTTC. This translates into CASSTGGSYEQYF.

The chain couples TRBV15 to TRBJ1-5; TRBD1 might be the D (6 bases). This CDR3 spans 15 amino acids. Looked up from germline, CDR1 is LNHNV and CDR2 is YYDKDF (reference sequence). The V and J ends lost 8 bases and 4 bases respectively, with 18 bases between them. The CDR3 reads CATSDRSLGNQPQHF. CDR3 in DNA: TGTGCCACCTCTGACAGGTCCCTCGGAAATCAGCCCCAGCATTTT.